This T cell receptor beta chain was captured in a study of cytomegalovirus exposure and HLA in healthy donors. The PCR had 60 Vbeta and 13 Jbeta primers. Method: immunoSEQ multiplex PCR; TCRdb's copy keeps in-frame clones and lacks some. The table has about 250,000 clones, approximately 84% seen once; the top ten hold about 0.25%. The CDR3 loop spans 14 amino acids. The germline V gene encodes CDR1 ENHRY and CDR2 SYGVKD. The chain uses TRBV10-3 and TRBJ2-5; 8 bases map to TRBD2. Gene TRBJ2-7 matches the end of the DNA better, so the J call may be wrong. This clonotype originated in a girl aged 2 to 10 in good health and CMV-seronegative. The material sequenced was PBMCs. DNA of the CDR3: TGTGCCACCCACGCGGGGACTAGGATGTACGAGCAGTACTTC. Its protein is CATHAGTRMYEQYF.